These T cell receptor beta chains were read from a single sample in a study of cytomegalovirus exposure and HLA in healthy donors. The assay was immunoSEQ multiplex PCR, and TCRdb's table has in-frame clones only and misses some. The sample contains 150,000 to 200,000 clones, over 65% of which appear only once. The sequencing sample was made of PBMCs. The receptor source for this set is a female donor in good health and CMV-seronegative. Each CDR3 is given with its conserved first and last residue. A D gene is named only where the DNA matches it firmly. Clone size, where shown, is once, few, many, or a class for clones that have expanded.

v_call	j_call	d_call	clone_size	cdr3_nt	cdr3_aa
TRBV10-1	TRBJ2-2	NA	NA	TGCGCCAGCAGTGAATGGGTCCTAGCCGGGGAGCTGTTTTTT	CASSEWVLAGELFF
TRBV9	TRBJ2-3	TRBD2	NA	TGTGCCAGCAGCTTAGGACTAGGGCCCACAGATACGCAGTATTTT	CASSLGLGPTDTQYF
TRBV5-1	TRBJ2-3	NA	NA	TGCGCCAGCAGCTTGGGAGGGCCCCGGGATACGCAGTATTTT	CASSLGGPRDTQYF
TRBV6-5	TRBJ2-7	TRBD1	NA	TGTGCCAGCAGTAGGCCGGGACAGACCTACGAGCAGTACTTC	CASSRPGQTYEQYF
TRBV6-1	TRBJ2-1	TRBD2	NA	TGTGCCAGCAGGGTAGCGGGGCAGTACAATGAGCAGTTCTTC	CASRVAGQYNEQFF
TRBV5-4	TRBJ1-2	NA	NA	TGTGCCAGCAGCTTGGTGGGTGCGGATGGCTACACCTTC	CASSLVGADGYTF
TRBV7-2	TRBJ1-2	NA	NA	TGTGCCAGCAGCCGGGCTCGGGGAAACTATGGCTACACCTTC	CASSRARGNYGYTF
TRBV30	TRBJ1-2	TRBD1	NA	TGTGCCTGGAGTGTACGACAGGGCTATGGCTACACCTTC	CAWSVRQGYGYTF
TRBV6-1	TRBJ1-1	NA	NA	TGTGCCAGCAGTGAAGCGCTTCAGGGTAGTAGCACTGAAGCTTTCTTT	CASSEALQGSSTEAFF
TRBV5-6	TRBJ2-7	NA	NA	TGTGCCAGCAGCTTGGCCAACAGGGCCTACGAGCAGTACTTC	CASSLANRAYEQYF
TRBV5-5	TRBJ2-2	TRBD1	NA	TGTGCCAGCAGCAGTACCGGACAGGTCGGGGAGCTGTTTTTT	CASSSTGQVGELFF
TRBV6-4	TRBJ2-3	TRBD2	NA	TGTGCCAGCAGCCTGGCTAGCGGGAGTTCAGATACGCAGTATTTT	CASSLASGSSDTQYF
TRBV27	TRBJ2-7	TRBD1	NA	TGTGCCAGCAGGGGATGGACAGGGTTGTCCTACGAGCAGTACTTC	CASRGWTGLSYEQYF
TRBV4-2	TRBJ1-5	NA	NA	TGTGCCAGCAGCCAAGATCTAGCTCAGTACAATCAGCCCCAGCATTTT	CASSQDLAQYNQPQHF
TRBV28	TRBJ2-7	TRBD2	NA	TGTGCCAGCAGTACTAGCGGGAGGGCCTACGAGCAGTACTTC	CASSTSGRAYEQYF
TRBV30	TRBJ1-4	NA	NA	TGTGCCTGGGAAAGGGGCCGGGGGGAAAAACTGTTTTTT	CAWERGRGEKLFF
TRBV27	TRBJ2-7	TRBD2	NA	TGTGCCAGCACTCGACTAGCGTCGGAATCCTACGAGCAGTACTTC	CASTRLASESYEQYF
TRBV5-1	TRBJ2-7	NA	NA	TGCGCCAGCAGCGGGGCACAGGGCTACGAGCAGTACTTC	CASSGAQGYEQYF
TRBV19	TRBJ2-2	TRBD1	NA	TGTGCCAGTAGTATAGGACAGGGGAACACCGGGGAGCTGTTTTTT	CASSIGQGNTGELFF
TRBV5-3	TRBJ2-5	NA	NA	TGTGCCAGAAGCCCCGGGACAAGGGGCCAGAGGAAAGAGACCCAGTACTTC	CARSPGTRGQRKETQYF
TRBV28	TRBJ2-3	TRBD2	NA	TGTGCCAGCAGTTTGACTAGCGGACTCACAGATACGCAGTATTTT	CASSLTSGLTDTQYF
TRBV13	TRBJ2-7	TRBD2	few	TGTGCCAGCAGCTTAGGGGGAGGGCCCCGCGAGCAGTACTTC	CASSLGGGPREQYF
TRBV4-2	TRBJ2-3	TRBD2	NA	TGTGCCAGCCGACTAGCGGGGGGGCCAACAGATACGCAGTATTTT	CASRLAGGPTDTQYF
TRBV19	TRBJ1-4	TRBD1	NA	TGTGCCAGTAGCCCCGGGACAGGGGGTGCAACTAATGAAAAACTGTTTTTT	CASSPGTGGATNEKLFF
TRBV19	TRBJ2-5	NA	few	TGTGCCAGTAGTTCGGACTCCCAAGAGACCCAGTACTTC	CASSSDSQETQYF
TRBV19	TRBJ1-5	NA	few	TGTGCCAGTAGTACCCTCGGCGGCTTTAGCAATCAGCCCCAGCATTTT	CASSTLGGFSNQPQHF
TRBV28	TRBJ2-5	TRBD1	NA	TGTGCCAGCAGACCCGACAGGGACCGTTTCCGCGAGACCCAGTACTTC	CASRPDRDRFRETQYF
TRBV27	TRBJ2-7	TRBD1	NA	TGTGCCAGCAGTTTATTAGGGGGACAGGGTGCCTACGAGCAGTACTTC	CASSLLGGQGAYEQYF
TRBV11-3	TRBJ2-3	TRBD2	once	TGTGCCAGCAGCCCCGGGACTAGCGCCCGAGGGGCAGATACGCAGTATTTT	CASSPGTSARGADTQYF
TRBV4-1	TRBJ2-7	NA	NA	TGCGCCAGCAGCCAAGCTTCGAGAGGGGGAGGGTACGAGCAGTACTTC	CASSQASRGGGYEQYF
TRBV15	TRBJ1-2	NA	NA	TGTGCCACCAGCAGAGCCCCGGGGGTTGGGGGCTACACCTTC	CATSRAPGVGGYTF
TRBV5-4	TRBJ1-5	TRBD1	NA	TGTGCCAGCAGCCAAGGGGGCATGAGCAATCAGCCCCAGCATTTT	CASSQGGMSNQPQHF
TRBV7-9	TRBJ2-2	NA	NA	TGTGCCAGCAGCTTAGCGCGGCCGGCCCCCGGGGAGCTGTTTTTT	CASSLARPAPGELFF
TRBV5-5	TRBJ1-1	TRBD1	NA	TGTGCCAGCAGCACTAAGGGGGCGACTGAAGCTTTCTTT	CASSTKGATEAFF
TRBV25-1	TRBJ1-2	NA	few	TGTGCCAGCAGTGTATCCAACTATGGCTACACCTTC	CASSVSNYGYTF
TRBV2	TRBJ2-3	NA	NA	TGTGCCAGCATTTCTGGCGGGGTTACAGATACGCAGTATTTT	CASISGGVTDTQYF
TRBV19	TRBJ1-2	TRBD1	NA	TGTGCCAGTAGAACAGGGGACTATGGCTACACCTTC	CASRTGDYGYTF
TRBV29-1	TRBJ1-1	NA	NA	TGCAGCGTTGCGGAGGGGGCTTTCTTT	CSVAEGAFF
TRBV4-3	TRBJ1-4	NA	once	TGCGCCAGCAGCCAAGGACACAGGGCCCGGAATGAAAAACTGTTTTTT	CASSQGHRARNEKLFF
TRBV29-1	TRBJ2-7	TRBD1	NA	TGCAGCGTTCCGGGACAGGGGGCTGGGGAGCAGTACTTC	CSVPGQGAGEQYF
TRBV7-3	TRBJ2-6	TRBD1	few	TGTGCCAGCAGCAGGCTGACAGGGACTGGGGCCAACGTCCTGACTTTC	CASSRLTGTGANVLTF
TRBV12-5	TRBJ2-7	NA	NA	TGTGCTAGTGGTTTGGTACTAGGAGATTTCTACGAGCAGTACTTC	CASGLVLGDFYEQYF
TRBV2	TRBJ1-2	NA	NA	TGTGCCAGCAGGGCGGGGGAGGTTAGTGGCTACACCTTC	CASRAGEVSGYTF
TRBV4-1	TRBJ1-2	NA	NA	TGCGCCAGCAGCCAAGATCACCGACCCGGTCGAGGGAACTATGGCTACACCTTC	CASSQDHRPGRGNYGYTF
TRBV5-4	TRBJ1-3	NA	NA	TGTGCCAGCAGCTTGGATACAGTACAGTCGCCCAGATATTTT	CASSLDTVQSPRYF
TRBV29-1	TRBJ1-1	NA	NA	TGCAGCGCCTCTAAGCGGAACACTGAAGCTTTCTTT	CSASKRNTEAFF
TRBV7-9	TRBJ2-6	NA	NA	TGTGCCAGCTGTTTGGACAGATTCTCTGGGGCCAACGGCCTGACTTTC	CASCLDRFSGANGLTF
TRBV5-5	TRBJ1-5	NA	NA	TGTGCCAGCAGCTCCCCGGGACAAGGGCCCCAGCATTTT	CASSSPGQGPQHF
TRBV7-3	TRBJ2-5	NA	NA	TGTGCCAGCAGCGCGGGGTACCAAGAGACCCAGTACTTC	CASSAGYQETQYF
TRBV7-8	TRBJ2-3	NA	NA	TGTGCCAGCAGCCACGACAGTATTCATACGCAGTATTTT	CASSHDSIHTQYF
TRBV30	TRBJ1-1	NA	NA	TGTGCCTGCGCTACCGCGGGGGCGCGAGCTTTCTTT	CACATAGARAFF
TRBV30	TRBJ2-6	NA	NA	TGTGCCTGGAGAGGAGGGTCTGGGGCCAACGGCCTGACTTTC	CAWRGGSGANGLTF
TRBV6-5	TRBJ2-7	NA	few	TGTGCCAGCACCCCTCGTCGGGGACAATCCACCGAGCAGTACTTC	CASTPRRGQSTEQYF
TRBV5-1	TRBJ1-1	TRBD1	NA	TGCGCCAGCAGCACAGGACAGGCGGGGAAAGCTTTCTTT	CASSTGQAGKAFF
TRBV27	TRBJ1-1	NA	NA	TGTGCCAGCAGTTTGTTTCATCGAGGGATCCTGAACACTGAAGCTTTCTTT	CASSLFHRGILNTEAFF
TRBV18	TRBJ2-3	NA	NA	TGTGCCAGCTCAATTCCTAGCACAGATACGCAGTATTTT	CASSIPSTDTQYF
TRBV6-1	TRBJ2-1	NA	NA	TGTGCCAGCAGTTCCGTTACAGGTAACAATGAGCAGTTCTTC	CASSSVTGNNEQFF
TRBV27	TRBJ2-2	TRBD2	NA	TGTGCCAGCAGTTTCAGTAGCGGGAGCATCACCGGGGAGCTGTTTTTT	CASSFSSGSITGELFF
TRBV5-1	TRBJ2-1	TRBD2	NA	TGCGCCAGCAGCCCTGGGACTAGCACCCCTGAGCAGTTCTTC	CASSPGTSTPEQFF